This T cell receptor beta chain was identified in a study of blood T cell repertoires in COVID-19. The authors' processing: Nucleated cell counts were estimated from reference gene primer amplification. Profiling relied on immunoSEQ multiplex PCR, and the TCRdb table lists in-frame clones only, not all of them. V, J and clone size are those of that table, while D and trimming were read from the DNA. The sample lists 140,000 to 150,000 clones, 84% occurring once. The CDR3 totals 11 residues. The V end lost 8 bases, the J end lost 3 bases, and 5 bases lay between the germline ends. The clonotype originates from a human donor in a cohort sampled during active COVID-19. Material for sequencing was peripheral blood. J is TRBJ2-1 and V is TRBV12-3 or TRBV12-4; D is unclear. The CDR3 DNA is TGTGCCAGCGGCAGCTACAATGAGCAGTTCTTC. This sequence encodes CASGSYNEQFF.